This T cell receptor beta chain was profiled in a study of beta chain features in type 1 diabetes. Each of the CD4+ naive, central memory, regulatory and stem cell-like memory populations was sorted via CD45RO/CCR7/CD25/CD127/CD95/CD27. Over 98% purity was reached by all sorted populations. Sequenced material consisted of expressed TCRB transcripts (all of the isolated RNA was reverse transcribed). Some clones are missing from TCRdb's copy, which holds only in-frame ones; the method was immunoSEQ multiplex PCR. The sample records 200,000 to 300,000 clones, roughly 70% being singletons. As to this clone: What it recognizes is unknown.

V lost 5 bases and J lost 6, with 23 bases in between. The length of the CDR3 is 16 residues. In germline, CDR1 is LNHNV, CDR2 YYDKDF (reference sequence). Study results and limitations: Among patients, naive, central memory and Treg TCRB repertoires appeared more similar than among healthy donors. Type 1 diabetes patients had VDJ junctions that carried fewer insertions and more deletions.

The receptor was derived from a man aged 25 to 45 in good health. The gene calls are TRBV15 and TRBJ2-7, with D possibly matching TRBD2 (6 bases). The sequencing input was naive CD4+ T cells from blood. CDR3 nucleotide sequence: TGTGCCACCAGCCTCTGTAGGGCGGGGAGGTGTTCCGAGCAGTACTTC. Protein sequence: CATSLCRAGRCSEQYF.